Described below is a single T cell receptor (beta chain) sequence and its context. Its binding antigen is unknown. Nothing much larger sits one base from this clone, and base qualities are not available. Per the publication, the treatment or condition label means: some 20 received Ad26.COV2.S at low or high dose, single or two shots; several received placebo; per-sample allocation not given. Repertoires of vaccine and placebo recipients were sequenced from samples taken on day 63 after the first injection. Between 29 July and 7 August 2020, Cohort 1b enrolled about two dozen adults aged 18-55 years at one site in Boston, USA. Ad26.COV2.S was a replication-incompetent adenovirus type 26 vector that expressed a prefusion-stabilized SARS-CoV-2 spike protein derived from the original Wuhan strain. The sample is drawn from a study of Ad26.COV2.S vaccination and SARS-CoV-2 variants (dated by TCRdb to the early 2020s). Notes on the research overall: Vaccine-arm donors were drawn from COV1001, a multicentre, randomized, double-blind, placebo-controlled phase I-IIa trial of Ad26.COV2.S in healthy adults. Ad26.COV2.S was administered intramuscularly at a dose of 5x10^10 or 1x10^11 viral particles, either as one shot or as two shots given 56 days apart. Sequencing of the TCRbeta repertoire served to evaluate the specificity and breadth of SARS-CoV-2-reactive T cell receptors following Ad26.COV2.S vaccination. A total of 32 samples were included in the TCR-sequenced set, comprising 19 Ad26.COV2.S vaccine recipients, 5 placebo recipients and 8 SARS-CoV-2 convalescent individuals. Participants in the trial were split at random into five groups of five each, receiving low-dose or high-dose Ad26.COV2.S once or twice, or else placebo on both occasions. Throughout the experiments and outcome assessment, investigators stayed blinded to trial group allocation.

The immunoSEQ Assay was used to sequence TCRbeta CDR3 regions. After extraction, genomic DNA underwent amplification by bias-controlled multiplex PCR, followed by high-throughput sequencing. Under the source paper's analysis protocol: To quantify the absolute abundance of every unique TCRbeta CDR3 region, sequences were collapsed and filtered. T cell fraction was estimated by normalizing TCRbeta template counts to usable DNA, with usable DNA measured through amplification of reference genes found in all nucleated cells. Repertoire TCRs were annotated as SARS-CoV-2-specific by exact matching of V gene, CDR3 amino acid sequence and J gene to a known reactive TCR set. The reference SARS-CoV-2 TCR set came from MIRA and was filtered for enrichment in COVID-19-positive ImmuneCODE repertoires, removing public or cross-reactive TCRs. Using the MIRA antigens, annotated TCRs were further analysed by specific ORF or by position within an ORF. Depth was the summed frequency of annotated unique rearrangements, while breadth was defined as annotated unique rearrangements over total unique productive rearrangements. TCR breadth was compared between groups using two-sided Wilcoxon rank-sum tests. TCRdb re-hosts the immuneACCESS table, in-frame sequences only. Its copies lack some clones; in the studies checked, an unresolved V gene accounts for under half of them, and the cause for the rest is not known. The V and J calls and clone size are taken from that table; D and trimming were inferred from the DNA. The sample data list roughly 700,000 clones, and about 90% of these were observed just once. The top ten clones comprise nearly 1.5% of the sample.

Overall study outcomes, separate from this receptor: Higher spike-specific TCR breadth was observed in Ad26.COV2.S recipients than in placebo recipients (P = 0.0014). The study lacked the statistical power to compare responses across vaccine doses or regimens. The authors noted that the TCR breadth and depth analyses may have underestimated total T cell responses. Non-spike TCR breadth was comparable between vaccine and placebo recipients, consistent with the vaccine containing only spike. After vaccination, substantial breadth of spike-specific CD8+ and CD4+ T cell responses was reported.

The CDR3 contains 15 residues, cysteine and phenylalanine counted. The retained sequence is limited to the CDR3, 45 bases, with the frame set at the first base. Taken from the germline V gene (reference sequence), the CDR1 and CDR2 loops are SEHNR and FQNEAQ. The germline ends are 14 bases apart after V is trimmed by 5 bases and J by 2 bases. This clonotype was sampled from a person aged 18-60 years who received the Ad26.COV2.S COVID-19 vaccine or a placebo. The material sequenced was peripheral blood, taken in a trial of Ad26.COV2.S vaccine versus placebo. The chain employs TRBV7-9 and TRBJ2-3, with the D gene possibly TRBD1 or TRBD2, each one fitting 5 bases. CDR3 region: CASSPTGTSTDTQYF. The DNA sequence reads TGTGCCAGCAGCCCAACCGGGACCTCCACAGATACGCAGTATTTT.